Shown below are 20 T cell receptor beta chains from a single sample sequenced in a study of cytomegalovirus exposure and HLA in healthy donors. In the PCR, 60 Vbeta and 13 Jbeta primers were used. Using immunoSEQ multiplex PCR, the repertoire was profiled, and TCRdb retains in-frame clones only, with some absent. The table has about 160,000 clones, 60% to 85% seen once. Material: PBMCs. The receptors shown here come from a woman between 35 and 50 years old in good health and CMV-seropositive.

This clone was seen only once. This rearrangement joins TRBV27 to TRBJ2-1; 7 bases are shared with TRBD2. Germline trimming cut 8 bases from V and 1 base from J; bases unmatched to any gene: 8. This CDR3 has 15 residues. The germline gives CDR1 MNHEY, CDR2 SMNVEV (reference sequence). CDR3 amino acids: CASAQLAVSYNEQFF. For the CDR3, the DNA is TGTGCCAGCGCCCAGCTAGCGGTATCCTACAATGAGCAGTTCTTC.

V and J are TRBV5-4 and TRBJ2-7; 15 bases fit TRBD2. Per the germline V gene, CDR1 is SGHNT and CDR2 is YYREEE (reference sequence). The trim removed 4 bases at V and 2 bases at J, leaving 10 bases unmatched. The CDR3 is 18 amino acids. CDR3 region: CASSPYGLAGGRTYEQYF. CDR3 DNA sequence: TGTGCCAGCAGCCCTTACGGACTAGCGGGGGGGAGAACCTACGAGCAGTACTTC.

The chain has TRBV7-9 and TRBJ1-1, with D unclear. Germline V gene data show CDR1 as SEHNR and CDR2 as FQNEAQ (reference sequence). V dropped 8 bases and J dropped 1 base, with 11 bases sitting between them. The CDR3 consists of 13 residues. The CDR3 protein is CASQRSQNTEAFF. CDR3 coding DNA: TGTGCCAGCCAAAGATCACAGAACACTGAAGCTTTCTTT.

The chain is built from TRBV5-1 and TRBJ2-3, with TRBD1 identical over 8 bases. The CDR3 sequence is 16 residues long. Germline CDR1 SGHRS, CDR2 YFSETQ. The V gene end was trimmed by 2 bases and the J gene end by 7 bases; junction bases not matched to a gene: 12. DNA for the CDR3: TGCGCCAGCAGCTTATCCGACAGGGGAAGGCAAAATACGCAGTATTTT. It is translated as CASSLSDRGRQNTQYF.

DNA for the CDR3: TGTGCCAGCAGCCCCCAAAGTTCCCAGGGATCAGCTTTCTTT. This translates into CASSPQSSQGSAFF. The chain uses TRBV7-9 and TRBJ1-1, with TRBD1 as a possible D gene (5 bases). CDR1 SEHNR and CDR2 FQNEAQ come from the germline V gene (reference sequence). Trimming took off 5 bases at V and 10 bases at J, with 20 bases between the two ends. This CDR3 comprises 14 residues.

The V gene is TRBV4-3, the J gene TRBJ1-5, with 11 bases matching TRBD1. CDR1 LGHNA and CDR2 YSLEER come from the germline V gene. V shed 2 bases, J shed 7 bases, and the junction held 1 base outside the gene matches. There are 14 residues in the CDR3. The CDR3 protein is CASSQRTGGQPQHF. As DNA, the CDR3 is TGCGCCAGCAGCCAACGGACAGGGGGCCAGCCCCAGCATTTT.

The chain is built from TRBV19 and TRBJ2-3, with 9 bases identical to TRBD2. The V segment lost 7 bases and the J segment 4 bases; nucleotides outside the gene matches: 12. Germline CDR1 is LNHDA and CDR2 is SQIVND (reference sequence). This CDR3 has 16 residues. The DNA for the CDR3 is TGTGCCAGTACTGAGGGGCTAGCGGGGTTGGCAGATACGCAGTATTTT. Its protein is CASTEGLAGLADTQYF.

This chain joins TRBV27 and TRBJ2-3; no clear D gene. CDR3 length: 13 amino acids. Trimming pared 6 bases from V and 0 bases from J, leaving 7 bases between. CDR1 and CDR2 from the germline V gene are MNHEY and SMNVEV (reference sequence). Here the CDR3 DNA reads TGTGCCAGCAGACGAGTTAGCACAGATACGCAGTATTTT. It translates to CASRRVSTDTQYF.

The table lists this clone with a few counts. This chain links TRBV7-3 with TRBJ2-7; 8 bases are shared with TRBD2. The J segment lost 3 bases and the V segment lost 7 bases, leaving 14 bases of the junction unmatched. Germline values: CDR1 SGHTA, CDR2 FQGTGA. This CDR3 has 16 residues. CDR3 in DNA: TGTGCCAGCACCAAGAATCGGTCGGGGGGGGACTACGAGCAGTACTTC. Amino acid sequence: CASTKNRSGGDYEQYF.

This chain joins TRBV6-1 and TRBJ2-7, with D perhaps TRBD1 (6 bases). V lost 3 bases and J lost 3, with 15 bases in between. Germline V gene sequence: CDR1 MNHNS, CDR2 SASEGT. CDR3 length equals 15 residues. The CDR3 coding sequence is TGTGCCAGCAGTGACAGGGGTGCCCCCTTCTACGAGCAGTACTTC. As protein: CASSDRGAPFYEQYF.

This chain uses TRBV2 with TRBJ2-5, with TRBD2 identical over 7 bases. CDR3 length: 15 amino acids. The V and J ends lost 4 bases and 9 bases, in that order; junction bases with no gene match: 14. Germline V gene data show CDR1 as SNHLY and CDR2 as FYNNEI. The CDR3 nucleotides read TGTGCCAGCAGTGTATCACAGTCTAGCGGAAAGGCCCAGTACTTC. Translated: CASSVSQSSGKAQYF. Using reference TRBV2 and TRBJ2-5 for the parts outside the CDR3, the full variable domain is EPEVTQTPSHQVTQMGQEVILRCVPISNHLYFYWYRQILGQKVEFLVSFYNNEISEKSEIFDDQFSVERPDGSNFTLKIRSTKLEDSAMYFCASSVSQSSGKAQYFGPGTRLLVL.

This clone was observed a single time. The CDR3 loop reads CASSLGLTVMGEQYF. In DNA, the CDR3 is TGTGCCAGCAGCTTAGGGCTCACAGTAATGGGCGAGCAGTACTTC. This chain uses TRBV7-2 with TRBJ2-7; D call uncertain. The length of the CDR3 is 15 residues. V lost 1 base to trimming and J lost 6 bases, with 16 bases between them. Germline V CDR1 and CDR2: SGHTA, FQGNSA.

With regard to this clone: The junction differs from germline at one of its ends, possibly a read error. Other DNA sequences in this specimen translate into the identical CDR3. The V and J genes are TRBV5-1 and TRBJ2-7; 8 bases fit TRBD1. CDR1 is SGHRS and CDR2 is YFSETQ in the germline V gene. The CDR3 loop spans 15 amino acids. The CDR3 spells CASRATGTGYYEQYF. CDR3 sequence (DNA): TGTGCCAGCAGAGCAACCGGGACAGGATACTACGAGCAGTACTTC.

V usage is TRBV6-1 and J usage is TRBJ1-1; no definite D call. The germline gives CDR1 MNHNS, CDR2 SASEGT. Between the trimmed V and J ends, which lost 3 bases and 1 base, there was a span of 6 bases. This CDR3 comprises 13 residues. The CDR3 protein is CASSDQENTEAFF. In DNA, the CDR3 is TGTGCCAGCAGTGACCAGGAGAACACTGAAGCTTTCTTT.

This chain joins TRBV28 and TRBJ1-1; TRBD1 matches at 7 bases. V lost 7 bases, J lost 1 base, and 3 bases stayed unmatched. Germline CDR1 MDHEN, CDR2 SYDVKM. The CDR3 has 13 amino acids. The CDR3 region is CASNGDRNTEAFF. The CDR3 DNA sequence: TGTGCCAGCAATGGGGACAGGAACACTGAAGCTTTCTTT.

The rearrangement links TRBV28 to TRBJ1-6; weak D call: TRBD1 (6 bases). The CDR3 extends over 13 amino acids. V shed 7 bases and J shed 7 bases, with 11 bases lying between them. CDR1 and CDR2 from the germline V gene are MDHEN and SYDVKM. The DNA for the CDR3 is TGTGCCAGCAAGGGCAGGGGCAATTCACCCCTCCACTTT. Its translation: CASKGRGNSPLHF.

The rearrangement uses TRBV2 and TRBJ2-7, with 7 bases that match TRBD1. The ends lost 7 bases at V and 1 base at J; junction bases unmatched: 4. CDR3 length equals 13 residues. From germline, CDR1 is SNHLY and CDR2 FYNNEI. The CDR3 sequence: CASTADRSYEQYF. The CDR3 DNA reads as TGTGCCAGCACCGCGGACAGGTCCTACGAGCAGTACTTC.

About this clone: Other DNA sequences in the same sample also yield this CDR3. Here the CDR3 reads CASSLQGTDTQYF. DNA of the CDR3: TGTGCCAGCAGCTTACAGGGTACAGATACGCAGTATTTT. The chain carries TRBV5-4 and TRBJ2-3; D possibly corresponds to TRBD1 (6 bases). Trimming cost V 2 bases and J 3 bases, with 7 bases left between them. Germline CDR1 is SGHNT and CDR2 is YYREEE (reference sequence). The length of the CDR3 is 13 residues.

This sequence joins TRBV20-1 and TRBJ2-3; weak D call: TRBD1 (6 bases). V was pared by 3 bases and J by 9 bases, with 7 bases between. Per the germline V gene, CDR1 is DFQATT and CDR2 is SNEGSKA (reference sequence). The CDR3 consists of 10 residues. DNA of the CDR3: TGCAGTGCTAGGAGGGGGACGCAGTATTTT. It specifies CSARRGTQYF.

The count of this clone is one. The V call is TRBV28, the J call TRBJ2-5; perhaps TRBD1 as D (6 bases). CDR3 length equals 15 residues. Per the germline V gene, CDR1 is MDHEN and CDR2 is SYDVKM. V gave up 3 bases and J gave up 5 bases, with 16 bases separating them. CDR3: CASSFQGLVRETQYF. CDR3 bases: TGTGCCAGCAGTTTCCAGGGGCTGGTTCGGGAGACCCAGTACTTC.